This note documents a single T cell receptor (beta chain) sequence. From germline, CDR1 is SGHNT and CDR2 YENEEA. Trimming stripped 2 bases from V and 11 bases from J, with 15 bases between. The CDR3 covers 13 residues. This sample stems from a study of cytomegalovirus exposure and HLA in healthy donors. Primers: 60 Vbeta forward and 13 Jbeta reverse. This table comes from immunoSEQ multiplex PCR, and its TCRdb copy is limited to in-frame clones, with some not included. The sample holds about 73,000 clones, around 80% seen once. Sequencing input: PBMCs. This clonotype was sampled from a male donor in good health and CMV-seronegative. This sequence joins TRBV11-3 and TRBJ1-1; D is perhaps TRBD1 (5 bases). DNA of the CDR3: TGTGCCAGCAGCTTAACCTCGGGGGGAAAGGCTTTCTTT. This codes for CASSLTSGGKAFF.